This T cell receptor (beta chain) was recorded in a study of cytomegalovirus exposure and HLA in healthy donors. Primers included in the PCR were 60 Vbeta and 13 Jbeta primers. TCRdb keeps only in-frame clones here, not all; method: immunoSEQ multiplex PCR. The sample gives approximately 260,000 clones, about four fifths of which show up once; 2% to 2.5% is in the top ten. This clone was counted a few times. Its antigen is currently unknown. Points from the study as a whole: Researchers reported in a later analysis that a missense DCLRE1C variant was tied to TCR beta V- and J-gene trimming. Other equally common chains were less clonally expanded than HLA-associated TCR beta chains, a later analysis showed. In vitro checks showed that three CMV-associated chains really do target CMV antigens. HLA allele associations emerged for around 15,000 TCR beta sequences in a later analysis, at 0.05 false discovery rate.

Trimming took 5 bases from V and 8 from J; bases not matched to a gene: 7. CDR1 and CDR2 from the germline V gene are SGHAT and FQDESV (reference sequence). This CDR3 is built from 14 residues. Input material: PBMCs. The sequence was collected from a woman aged 40 to 49 in good health and CMV-seropositive. The chain is built from TRBV11-1 and TRBJ2-7, with 12 bases fitting TRBD1. Written as DNA, the CDR3 is TGTGCCAGCAGCCCCGGGACAGGGGGCTTCAAGCAGTACTTC. Its translation: CASSPGTGGFKQYF.